This paragraph reports one T cell receptor (beta chain). The sample is drawn from a study of blood T cell repertoires in COVID-19. Authors' methods: The assay estimated nucleated cells by amplifying reference gene primers. Only in-frame clones appear in the TCRdb table, and some are missing; sequencing was by immunoSEQ multiplex PCR. V, J and clone size are taken as reported in that table, and D and trimming were inferred from the DNA itself. The sample lists 110,000 to 150,000 clones; more than 80% were seen once. The age range of participants was about 18 to 95 years, with residence in about two dozen US areas. The CDR3 has 14 residues. Germline loops: CDR1 SGHRS, CDR2 YFSETQ. The V end lost 4 bases, the J end lost 3 bases, and 11 bases lay between the germline ends.

This sequence originates from a woman younger than 35 who had been exposed to COVID-19. The chain carries TRBV5-1 and TRBJ1-5; D is perhaps TRBD1 (6 bases). The material sequenced was PBMCs or T cells enriched from blood (not recorded which). The CDR3 region has the DNA TGCGCCAGCAGCCTGACAGGAGTCAATCAGCCCCAGCATTTT. It yields the protein CASSLTGVNQPQHF.